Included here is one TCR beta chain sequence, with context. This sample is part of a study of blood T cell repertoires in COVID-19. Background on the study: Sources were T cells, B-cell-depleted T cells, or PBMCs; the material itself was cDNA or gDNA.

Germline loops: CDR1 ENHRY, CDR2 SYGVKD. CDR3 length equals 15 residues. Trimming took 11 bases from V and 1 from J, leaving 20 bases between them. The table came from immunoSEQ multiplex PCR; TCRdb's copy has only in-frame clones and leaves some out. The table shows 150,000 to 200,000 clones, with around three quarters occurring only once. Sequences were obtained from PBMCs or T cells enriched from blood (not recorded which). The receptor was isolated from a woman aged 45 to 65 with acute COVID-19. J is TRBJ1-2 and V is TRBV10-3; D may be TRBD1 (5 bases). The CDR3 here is CAAQKQAPYNYGYTF. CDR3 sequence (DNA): TGTGCCGCCCAGAAACAGGCCCCCTATAACTATGGCTACACCTTC.